These 9 T cell receptor beta chains originate from one sample sequenced in a study of cytomegalovirus exposure and HLA in healthy donors. The PCR made use of 60 Vbeta and 13 Jbeta primers. Produced via immunoSEQ multiplex PCR; TCRdb's table is partial and in-frame only. This sample's table reports 150,000 to 200,000 clones. Material for sequencing was PBMCs. These receptors originate from a woman aged 18-29 years in good health and CMV-seropositive.

The V and J genes are TRBV6-5 and TRBJ2-5, with a weak D call TRBD1 (6 bases). The CDR3 totals 13 residues. Trimming removed 5 bases at V and 4 bases at J, with 11 bases between. The germline V gene has CDR1 MNHEY and CDR2 SVGAGI. The CDR3 DNA reads TGTGCCAGCAGTACAGGGTTACGAGAGACCCAGTACTTC. As protein: CASSTGLRETQYF.

The gene calls are TRBV13 and TRBJ2-1, with 14 bases fitting TRBD2. Per the germline V gene, CDR1 is PRHDT and CDR2 is FYEKMQ (reference sequence). Trimming took 4 bases from V and 0 from J; bases not matched to a gene: 11. The CDR3 covers 20 residues. The chain's CDR3 is CASSSPGLAGGRSSYNEQFF. DNA of the CDR3: TGTGCCAGCAGCTCACCAGGACTAGCGGGAGGCCGCAGCTCCTACAATGAGCAGTTCTTC.

The genes are TRBV7-2 and TRBJ1-2; D might be TRBD1 (6 bases). Trimming took off 2 bases at V and 7 bases at J, with 11 bases between the two ends. In germline, CDR1 is SGHTA, CDR2 FQGNSA. This CDR3 region has 13 residues. This CDR3 reads CASSLLQGFGYTF. In DNA form, the CDR3 reads TGTGCCAGCAGCTTACTCCAGGGGTTTGGCTACACCTTC.

This chain uses TRBV19 with TRBJ1-2; the D gene is possibly TRBD1 (5 bases). In germline, CDR1 is LNHDA, CDR2 SQIVND (reference sequence). The CDR3 is 14 amino acids. Deletions cut 3 bases from V and 8 bases from J, with 16 bases between. The chain's CDR3 is CASSILGAGRGYTF. As DNA, the CDR3 is TGTGCCAGTAGTATCCTTGGGGCAGGTCGCGGCTACACCTTC.

The gene calls are TRBV6-1 and TRBJ2-7; D remains ambiguous. The CDR3 sequence is 14 residues long. Trimming pared 3 bases from V and 8 bases from J, leaving 17 bases between. Germline V gives CDR1 MNHNS, CDR2 SASEGT. CDR3 coding DNA: TGTGCCAGCAGTGATATCAGTTCCCATACGCAGCAGTACTTC. The encoded protein is CASSDISSHTQQYF.

This chain links TRBV7-9 with TRBJ1-1; tentative D call: TRBD1 (5 bases). The CDR3 extends over 18 amino acids. Germline V gene data show CDR1 as SEHNR and CDR2 as FQNEAQ (reference sequence). V was trimmed by 0 bases and J by 4 bases, leaving 21 bases between them. This CDR3 is CASSLAFLLAPGGTEAFF. The CDR3 DNA is TGTGCCAGCAGCTTAGCTTTTCTTCTGGCCCCCGGGGGCACTGAAGCTTTCTTT.

The V gene is TRBV27, the J gene TRBJ1-2, with 9 bases matching TRBD1. CDR3 length: 16 residues. Germline V gene sequence: CDR1 MNHEY, CDR2 SMNVEV (reference sequence). The V segment lost 3 bases and the J segment 4 bases; nucleotides outside the gene matches: 9. CDR3 sequence (DNA): TGTGCCAGCAGTTTTACGGGACAGGGCGGCGGCTATGGCTACACCTTC. Protein: CASSFTGQGGGYGYTF.

This chain links TRBV5-6 with TRBJ2-3, with 9 bases lining up with TRBD1. The CDR3 length is 17 residues. V dropped 5 bases and J dropped 2; count of bases not matched to a gene: 12. Germline values: CDR1 SGHDT, CDR2 YYEEEE. CDR3 protein: CASSRPAGQGITDTQYF. In nucleotides, the CDR3 is TGTGCCAGCAGTCGCCCCGCGGGACAGGGAATCACAGATACGCAGTATTTT.

The rearrangement links TRBV5-6 to TRBJ2-1; 8 bases match TRBD2. J gave up 6 bases and V 3 bases, and 14 bases lay outside the gene matches. Germline V lookup: CDR1 SGHDT, CDR2 YYEEEE. The CDR3 totals 17 residues. The CDR3 protein is CASSYPTAGLVVNEQFF. As DNA, the CDR3 is TGTGCCAGCAGCTACCCAACGGCGGGACTAGTCGTCAATGAGCAGTTCTTC.